The 4 T cell receptor beta chains below all came from one sample that was sequenced in a study of blood T cell repertoires in COVID-19. Using immunoSEQ multiplex PCR, the repertoire was profiled, and TCRdb retains in-frame clones only, with some absent. The repertoire holds approximately 200,000 clones, with less than 90% as singletons. What was sequenced was peripheral blood. The receptor source for this set is a man between 40 and 49 years old with active or convalescent COVID-19.

This clone was found once. The genes are TRBV3-1 (or the pseudogene TRBV3-2) and TRBJ1-2; D might be TRBD1 (5 bases). The V end lost 1 base, the J end lost 7 bases, and 13 bases lay between the germline ends. The CDR3 has 14 residues. Germline V gives CDR1 LGHDT, CDR2 YNNKEL (reference sequence). The CDR3 nucleotides are TGTGCCAGCAGCCAAGTCCGCGGGGCCGTTGGCTACACCTTC. Translating it yields CASSQVRGAVGYTF.

The chain carries TRBV7-8 and TRBJ1-2; TRBD1 agrees at 7 bases. Germline assignment: CDR1 SGHVS and CDR2 FQNEAQ. The CDR3 length is 17 residues. The trim removed 5 bases at V and 4 bases at J, leaving 16 bases unmatched. CDR3 residues: CASSPGRGGASLYGYTF. Written as DNA, the CDR3 is TGTGCCAGCAGCCCAGGGCGAGGGGGCGCGTCTCTCTATGGCTACACCTTC.

V and J are TRBV28 and TRBJ1-2, with 8 bases aligning to TRBD1. The CDR3 loop spans 16 amino acids. V trimming: 7 bases; J trimming: 8 bases; junction bases outside the gene matches: 18. Germline CDR1 and CDR2: MDHEN and SYDVKM. CDR3: CASTNWEDRALWGYTF. The CDR3 nucleotides read TGTGCCAGCACCAATTGGGAGGACAGGGCCCTCTGGGGCTACACCTTC.

The V gene is TRBV28, the J gene TRBJ2-3, with 9 bases matching TRBD1. The CDR3 contains 16 residues. Germline V CDR1 and CDR2: MDHEN, SYDVKM. J lost 7 bases, V lost 5 bases, and 13 bases had no gene match. The CDR3 spells CASSDWTGAYKNTQYF. In DNA form, the CDR3 reads TGTGCCAGCAGTGATTGGACAGGGGCCTATAAGAATACGCAGTATTTT.